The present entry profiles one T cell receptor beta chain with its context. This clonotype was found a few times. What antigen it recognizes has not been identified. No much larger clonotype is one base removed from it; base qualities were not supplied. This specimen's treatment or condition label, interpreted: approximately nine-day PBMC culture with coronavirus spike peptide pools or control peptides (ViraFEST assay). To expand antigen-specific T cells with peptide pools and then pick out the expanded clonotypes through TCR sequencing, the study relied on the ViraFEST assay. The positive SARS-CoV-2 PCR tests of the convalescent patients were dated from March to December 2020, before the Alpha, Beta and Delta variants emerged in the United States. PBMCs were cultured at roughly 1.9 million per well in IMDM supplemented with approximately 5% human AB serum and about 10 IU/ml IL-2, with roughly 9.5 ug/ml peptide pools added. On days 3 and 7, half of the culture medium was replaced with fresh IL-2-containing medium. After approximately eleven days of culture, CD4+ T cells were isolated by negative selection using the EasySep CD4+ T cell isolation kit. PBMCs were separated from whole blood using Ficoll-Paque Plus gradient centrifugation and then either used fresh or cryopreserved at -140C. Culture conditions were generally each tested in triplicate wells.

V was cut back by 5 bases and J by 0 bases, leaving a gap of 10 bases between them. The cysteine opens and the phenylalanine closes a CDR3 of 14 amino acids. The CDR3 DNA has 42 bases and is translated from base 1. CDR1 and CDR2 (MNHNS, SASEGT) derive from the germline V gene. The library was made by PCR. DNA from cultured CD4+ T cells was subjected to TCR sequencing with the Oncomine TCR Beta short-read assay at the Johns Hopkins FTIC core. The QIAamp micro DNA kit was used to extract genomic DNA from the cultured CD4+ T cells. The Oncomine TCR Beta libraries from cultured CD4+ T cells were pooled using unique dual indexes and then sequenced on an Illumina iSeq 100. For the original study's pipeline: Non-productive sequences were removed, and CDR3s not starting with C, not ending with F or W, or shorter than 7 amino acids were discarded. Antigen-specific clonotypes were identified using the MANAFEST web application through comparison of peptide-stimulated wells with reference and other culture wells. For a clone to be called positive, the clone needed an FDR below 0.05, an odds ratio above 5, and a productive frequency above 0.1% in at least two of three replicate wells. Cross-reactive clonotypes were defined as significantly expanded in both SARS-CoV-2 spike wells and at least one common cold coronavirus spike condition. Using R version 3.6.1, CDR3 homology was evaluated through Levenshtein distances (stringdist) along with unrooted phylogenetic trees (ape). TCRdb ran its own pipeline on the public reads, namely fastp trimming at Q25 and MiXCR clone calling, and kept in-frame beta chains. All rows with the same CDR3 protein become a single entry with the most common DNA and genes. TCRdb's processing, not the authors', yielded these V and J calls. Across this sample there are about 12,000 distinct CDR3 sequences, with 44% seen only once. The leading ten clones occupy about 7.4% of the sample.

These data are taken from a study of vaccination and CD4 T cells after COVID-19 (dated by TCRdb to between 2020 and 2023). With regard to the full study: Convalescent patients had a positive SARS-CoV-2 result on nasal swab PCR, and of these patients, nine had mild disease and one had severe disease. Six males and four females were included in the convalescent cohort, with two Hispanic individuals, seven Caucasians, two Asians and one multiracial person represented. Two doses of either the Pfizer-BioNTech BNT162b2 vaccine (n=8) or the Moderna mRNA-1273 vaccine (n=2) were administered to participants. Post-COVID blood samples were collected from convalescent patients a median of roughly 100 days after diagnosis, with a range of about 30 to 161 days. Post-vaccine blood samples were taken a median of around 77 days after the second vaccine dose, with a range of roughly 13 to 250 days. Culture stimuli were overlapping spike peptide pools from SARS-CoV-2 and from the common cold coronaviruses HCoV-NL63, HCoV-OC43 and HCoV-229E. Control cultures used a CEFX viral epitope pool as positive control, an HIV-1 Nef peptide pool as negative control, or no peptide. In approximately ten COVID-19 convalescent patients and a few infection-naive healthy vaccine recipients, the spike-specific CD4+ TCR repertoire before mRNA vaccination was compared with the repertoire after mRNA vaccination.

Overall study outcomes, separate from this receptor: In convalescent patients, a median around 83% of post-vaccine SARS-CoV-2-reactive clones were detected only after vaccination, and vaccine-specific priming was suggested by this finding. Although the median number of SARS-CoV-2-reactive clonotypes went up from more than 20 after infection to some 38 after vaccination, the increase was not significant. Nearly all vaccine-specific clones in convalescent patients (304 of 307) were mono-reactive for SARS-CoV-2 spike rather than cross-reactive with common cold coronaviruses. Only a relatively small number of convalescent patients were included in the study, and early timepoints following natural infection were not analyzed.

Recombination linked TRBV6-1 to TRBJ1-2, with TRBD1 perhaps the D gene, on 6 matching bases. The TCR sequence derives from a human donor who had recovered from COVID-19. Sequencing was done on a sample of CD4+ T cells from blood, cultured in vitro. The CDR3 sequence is CASSRTATNYGYTF. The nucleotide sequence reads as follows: TGTGCCAGCAGTAGGACAGCTACTAACTATGGCTACACCTTC.